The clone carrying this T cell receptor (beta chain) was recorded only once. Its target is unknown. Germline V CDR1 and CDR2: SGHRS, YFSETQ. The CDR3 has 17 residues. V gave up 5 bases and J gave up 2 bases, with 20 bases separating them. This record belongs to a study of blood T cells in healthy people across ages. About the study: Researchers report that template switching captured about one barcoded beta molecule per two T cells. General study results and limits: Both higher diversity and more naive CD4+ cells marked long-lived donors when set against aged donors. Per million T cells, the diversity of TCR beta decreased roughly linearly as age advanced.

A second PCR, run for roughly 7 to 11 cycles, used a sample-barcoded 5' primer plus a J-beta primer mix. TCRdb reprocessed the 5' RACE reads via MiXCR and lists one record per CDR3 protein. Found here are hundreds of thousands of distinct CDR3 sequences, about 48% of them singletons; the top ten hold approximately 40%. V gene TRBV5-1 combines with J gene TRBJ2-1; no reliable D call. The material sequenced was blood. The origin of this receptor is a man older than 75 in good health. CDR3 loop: CASSPDRIESPYNEQFF. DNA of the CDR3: TGCGCCAGCAGTCCTGACCGGATCGAGAGTCCCTACAATGAGCAGTTCTTC.